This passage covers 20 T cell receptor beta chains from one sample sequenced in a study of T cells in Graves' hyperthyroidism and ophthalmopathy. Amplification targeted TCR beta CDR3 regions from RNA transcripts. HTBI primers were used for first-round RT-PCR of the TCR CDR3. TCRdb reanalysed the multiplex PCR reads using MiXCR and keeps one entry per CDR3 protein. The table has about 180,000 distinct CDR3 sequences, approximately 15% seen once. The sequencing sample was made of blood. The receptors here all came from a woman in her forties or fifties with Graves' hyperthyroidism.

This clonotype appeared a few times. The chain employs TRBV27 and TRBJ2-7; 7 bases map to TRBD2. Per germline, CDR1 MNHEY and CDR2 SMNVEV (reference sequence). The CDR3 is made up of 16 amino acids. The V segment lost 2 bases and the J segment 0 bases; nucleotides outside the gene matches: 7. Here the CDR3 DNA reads TGTGCCAGCAGTTTAGGCGGGGGATTGAGCTCCTACGAGCAGTACTTC. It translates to CASSLGGGLSSYEQYF.

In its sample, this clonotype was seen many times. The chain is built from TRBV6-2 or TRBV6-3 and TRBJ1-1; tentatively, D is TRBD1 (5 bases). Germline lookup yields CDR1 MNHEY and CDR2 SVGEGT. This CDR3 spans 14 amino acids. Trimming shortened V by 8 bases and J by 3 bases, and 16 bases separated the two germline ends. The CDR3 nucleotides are TGTGCCAGCGGCCCGGCGGGGGAATACACTGAAGCTTTCTTT. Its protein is CASGPAGEYTEAFF.

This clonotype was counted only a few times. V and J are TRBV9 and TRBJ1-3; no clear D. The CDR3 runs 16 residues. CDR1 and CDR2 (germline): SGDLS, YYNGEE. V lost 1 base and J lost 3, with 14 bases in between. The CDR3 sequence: CASSVSWVSSGNTIYF. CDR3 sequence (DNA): TGTGCCAGCAGCGTATCGTGGGTTTCTAGTGGAAACACCATATATTTT.

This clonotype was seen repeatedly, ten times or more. This chain's CDR3 is CASSLRKGGGGAFETQYF. DNA of the CDR3: TGTGCCAGCAGCTTACGAAAGGGGGGCGGGGGGGCCTTCGAGACCCAGTACTTC. This chain links TRBV7-8 with TRBJ2-5; 9 bases map to TRBD2. The V gene's germline CDR1 is SGHVS and CDR2 FQNEAQ. The CDR3 extends over 18 amino acids. Unmatched junction bases numbered 15, after V lost 2 bases and J lost 5 bases.

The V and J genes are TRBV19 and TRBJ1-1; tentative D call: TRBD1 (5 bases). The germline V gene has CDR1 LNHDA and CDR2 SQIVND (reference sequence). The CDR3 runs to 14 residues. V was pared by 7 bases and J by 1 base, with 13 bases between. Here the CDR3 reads CASNTGRTNTEAFF. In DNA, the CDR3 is TGTGCCAGTAACACAGGACGGACGAACACTGAAGCTTTCTTT.

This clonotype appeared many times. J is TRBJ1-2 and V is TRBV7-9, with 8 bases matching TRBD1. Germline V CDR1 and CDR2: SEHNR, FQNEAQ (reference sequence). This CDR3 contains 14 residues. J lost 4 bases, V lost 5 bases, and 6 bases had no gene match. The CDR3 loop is CASSRTGSPYGYTF. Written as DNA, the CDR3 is TGTGCCAGCAGCAGGACAGGGAGTCCCTATGGCTACACCTTC.

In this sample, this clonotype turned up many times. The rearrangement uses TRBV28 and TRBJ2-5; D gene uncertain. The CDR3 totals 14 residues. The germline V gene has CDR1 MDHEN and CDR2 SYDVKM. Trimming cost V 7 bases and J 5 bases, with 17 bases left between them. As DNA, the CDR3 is TGTGCCAGCAATCAGTGGGGATCAGAGGAGACCCAGTACTTC. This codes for CASNQWGSEETQYF. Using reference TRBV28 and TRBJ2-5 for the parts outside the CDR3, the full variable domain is DVKVTQSSRYLVKRTGEKVFLECVQDMDHENMFWYRQDPGLGLRLIYFSYDVKMKEKGDIPEGYSVSREKKERFSLILESASTNQTSMYLCASNQWGSEETQYFGPGTRLLVL.

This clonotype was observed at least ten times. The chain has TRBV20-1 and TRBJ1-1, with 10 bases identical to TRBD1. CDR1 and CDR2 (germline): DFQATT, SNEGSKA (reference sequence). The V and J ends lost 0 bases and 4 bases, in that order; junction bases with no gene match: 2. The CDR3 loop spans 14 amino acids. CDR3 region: CSARDRDRGTEAFF. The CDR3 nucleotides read TGCAGTGCTAGAGATCGGGACAGGGGCACTGAAGCTTTCTTT.

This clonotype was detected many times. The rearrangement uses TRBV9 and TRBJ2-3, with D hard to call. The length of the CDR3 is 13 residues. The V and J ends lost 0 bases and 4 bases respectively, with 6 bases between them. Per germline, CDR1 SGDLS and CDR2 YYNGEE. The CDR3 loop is CASSVGGADTQYF. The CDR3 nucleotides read TGTGCCAGCAGCGTAGGTGGGGCAGATACGCAGTATTTT.

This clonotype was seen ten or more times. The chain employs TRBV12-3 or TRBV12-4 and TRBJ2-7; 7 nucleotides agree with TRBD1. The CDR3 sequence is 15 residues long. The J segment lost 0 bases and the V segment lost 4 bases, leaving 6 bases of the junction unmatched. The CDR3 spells CASSSQGVGSYEQYF. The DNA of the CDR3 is TGTGCCAGCAGTTCGCAGGGGGTCGGCTCCTACGAGCAGTACTTC.

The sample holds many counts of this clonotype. The CDR3 nucleotides read TGTGCCAGCAGCGGGGGGATGGGGGAAGAGACCCAGTACTTC. Translated, it gives CASSGGMGEETQYF. The chain employs TRBV28 and TRBJ2-5, with 7 positions matching TRBD2. This CDR3 has 14 residues. Unmatched junction bases numbered 7, after V lost 6 bases and J lost 3 bases. Per germline, CDR1 MDHEN and CDR2 SYDVKM.

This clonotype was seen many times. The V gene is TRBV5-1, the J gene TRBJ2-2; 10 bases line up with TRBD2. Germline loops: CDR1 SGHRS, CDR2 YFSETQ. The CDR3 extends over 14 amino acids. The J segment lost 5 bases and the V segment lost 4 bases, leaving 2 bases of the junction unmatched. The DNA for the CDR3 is TGCGCCAGCAGCCCGACTAGCGGGACCGGGGAGCTGTTTTTT. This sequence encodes CASSPTSGTGELFF.

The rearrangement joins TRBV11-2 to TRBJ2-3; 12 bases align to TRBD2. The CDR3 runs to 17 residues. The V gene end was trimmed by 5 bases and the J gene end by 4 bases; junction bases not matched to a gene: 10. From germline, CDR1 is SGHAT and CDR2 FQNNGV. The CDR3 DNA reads TGTGCCAGCAGCCCCGGGACTAGCGGGCCTGTTGCAGATACGCAGTATTTT. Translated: CASSPGTSGPVADTQYF.

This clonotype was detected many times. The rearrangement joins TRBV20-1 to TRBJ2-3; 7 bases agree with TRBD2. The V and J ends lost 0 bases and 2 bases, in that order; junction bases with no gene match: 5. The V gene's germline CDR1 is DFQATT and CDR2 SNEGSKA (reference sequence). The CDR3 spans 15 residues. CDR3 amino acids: CSAREPSGYTDTQYF. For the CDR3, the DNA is TGCAGTGCTAGAGAACCTAGCGGATACACAGATACGCAGTATTTT.

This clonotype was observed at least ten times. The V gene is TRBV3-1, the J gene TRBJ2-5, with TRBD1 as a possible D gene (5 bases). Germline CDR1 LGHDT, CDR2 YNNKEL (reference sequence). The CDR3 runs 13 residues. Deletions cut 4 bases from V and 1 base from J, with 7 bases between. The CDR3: CASSRQLQETQYF. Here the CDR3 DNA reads TGTGCCAGCAGCCGACAGCTCCAAGAGACCCAGTACTTC.

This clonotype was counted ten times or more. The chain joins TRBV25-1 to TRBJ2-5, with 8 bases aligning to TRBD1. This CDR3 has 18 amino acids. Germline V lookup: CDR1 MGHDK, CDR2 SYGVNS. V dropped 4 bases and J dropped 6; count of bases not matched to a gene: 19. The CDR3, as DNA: TGTGCCAGCAGTGCCCTGGGTAAAGCAGGGGGCGCCGGAAAGACCCAGTACTTC. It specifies CASSALGKAGGAGKTQYF.

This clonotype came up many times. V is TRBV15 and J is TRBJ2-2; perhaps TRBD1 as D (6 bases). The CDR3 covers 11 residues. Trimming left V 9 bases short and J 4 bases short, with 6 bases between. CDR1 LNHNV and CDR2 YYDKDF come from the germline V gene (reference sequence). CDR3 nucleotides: TGTGCCACAGGGGGCACCGGGGAGCTGTTTTTT. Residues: CATGGTGELFF. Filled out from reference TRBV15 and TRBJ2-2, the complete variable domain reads DAMVIQNPRYQVTQFGKPVTLSCSQTLNHNVMYWYQQKSSQAPKLLFHYYDKDFNNEADTPDNFQSRRPNTSFCFLDIRSPGLGDTAMYLCATGGTGELFFGEGSRLTVL.

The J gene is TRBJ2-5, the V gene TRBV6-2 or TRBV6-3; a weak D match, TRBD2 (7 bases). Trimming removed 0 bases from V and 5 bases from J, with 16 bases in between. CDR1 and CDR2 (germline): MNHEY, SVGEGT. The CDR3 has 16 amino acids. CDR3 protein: CASSYSSWGGAETQYF. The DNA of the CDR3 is TGTGCCAGCAGTTACTCGAGCTGGGGGGGGGCCGAGACCCAGTACTTC.

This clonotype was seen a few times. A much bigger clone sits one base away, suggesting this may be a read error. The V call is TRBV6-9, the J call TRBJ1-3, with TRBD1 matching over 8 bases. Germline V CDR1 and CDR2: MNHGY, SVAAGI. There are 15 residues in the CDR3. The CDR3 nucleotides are TGTGCCAGCAGTTACGTCAGGGGGCCTGGAAACACCATATGTTTT. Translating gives CASSYVRGPGNTICF.

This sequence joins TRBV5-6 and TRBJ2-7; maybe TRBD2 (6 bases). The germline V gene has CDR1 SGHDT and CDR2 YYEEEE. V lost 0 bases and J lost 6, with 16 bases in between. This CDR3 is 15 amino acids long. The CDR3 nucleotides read TGTGCCAGCAGCTTGGGTCCCACCAGGCGGGGCGAGCAGTACTTC. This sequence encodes CASSLGPTRRGEQYF.